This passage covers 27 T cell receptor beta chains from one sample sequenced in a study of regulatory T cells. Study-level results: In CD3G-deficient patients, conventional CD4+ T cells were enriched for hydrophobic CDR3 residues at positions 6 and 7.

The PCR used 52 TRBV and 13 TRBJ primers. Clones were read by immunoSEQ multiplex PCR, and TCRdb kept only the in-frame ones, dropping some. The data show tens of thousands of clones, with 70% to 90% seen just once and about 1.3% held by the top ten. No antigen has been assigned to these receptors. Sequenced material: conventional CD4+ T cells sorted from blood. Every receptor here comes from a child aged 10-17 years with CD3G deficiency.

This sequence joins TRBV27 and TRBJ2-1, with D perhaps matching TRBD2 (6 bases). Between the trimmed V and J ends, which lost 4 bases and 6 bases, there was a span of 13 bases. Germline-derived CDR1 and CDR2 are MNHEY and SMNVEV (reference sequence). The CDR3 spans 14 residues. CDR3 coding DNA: TGTGCCAGCAGTTATACTAGGCGGGGCAATGAGCAGTTCTTC. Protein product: CASSYTRRGNEQFF.

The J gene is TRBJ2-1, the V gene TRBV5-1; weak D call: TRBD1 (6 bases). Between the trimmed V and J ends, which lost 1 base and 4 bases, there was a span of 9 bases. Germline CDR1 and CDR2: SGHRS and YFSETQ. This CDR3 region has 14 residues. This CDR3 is CASSLRGKYNEQFF. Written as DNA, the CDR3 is TGCGCCAGCAGCTTGAGGGGGAAATACAATGAGCAGTTCTTC.

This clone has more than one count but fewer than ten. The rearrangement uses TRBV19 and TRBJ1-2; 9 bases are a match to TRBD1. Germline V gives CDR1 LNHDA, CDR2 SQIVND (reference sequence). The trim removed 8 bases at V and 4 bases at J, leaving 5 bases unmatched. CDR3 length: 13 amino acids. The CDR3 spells CASGTGRGYGYTF. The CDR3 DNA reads TGTGCCAGTGGGACAGGGAGAGGCTATGGCTACACCTTC.

This CDR3 reads CASSLGGGVNTEAFF. The CDR3 DNA reads as TGCGCCAGCAGCTTGGGAGGGGGCGTGAACACTGAAGCTTTCTTT. This chain uses TRBV5-1 with TRBJ1-1; 7 bases line up with TRBD1. CDR1 is SGHRS, CDR2 YFSETQ, per germline. The CDR3 spans 15 residues. The junction had 2 bases not matched to a gene; V was cut back by 0 bases and J by 0 bases.

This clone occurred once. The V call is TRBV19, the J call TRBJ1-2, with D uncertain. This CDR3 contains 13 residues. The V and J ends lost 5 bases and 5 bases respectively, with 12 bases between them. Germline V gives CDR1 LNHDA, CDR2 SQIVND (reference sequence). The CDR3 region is CASSSRAGYGYTF. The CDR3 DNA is TGTGCCAGTAGTTCCCGGGCGGGTTATGGCTACACCTTC.

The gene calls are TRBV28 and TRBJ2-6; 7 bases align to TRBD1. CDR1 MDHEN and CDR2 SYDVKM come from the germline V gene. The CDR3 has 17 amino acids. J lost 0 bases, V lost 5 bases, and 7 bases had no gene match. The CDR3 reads CASSPRTGSSGANVLTF. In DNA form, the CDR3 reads TGTGCCAGCAGTCCTCGGACAGGCAGCTCTGGGGCCAACGTCCTGACTTTC.

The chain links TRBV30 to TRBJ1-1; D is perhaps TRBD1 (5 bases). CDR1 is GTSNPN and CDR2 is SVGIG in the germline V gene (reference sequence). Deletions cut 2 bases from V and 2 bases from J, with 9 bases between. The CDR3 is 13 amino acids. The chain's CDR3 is CAWSRQSNTEAFF. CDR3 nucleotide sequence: TGTGCCTGGAGTCGACAGAGTAACACTGAAGCTTTCTTT.

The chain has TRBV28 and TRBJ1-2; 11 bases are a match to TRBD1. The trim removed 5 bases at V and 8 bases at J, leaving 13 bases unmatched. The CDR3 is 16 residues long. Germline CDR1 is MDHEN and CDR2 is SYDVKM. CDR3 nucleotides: TGTGCCAGCAGTCCGACGGGACAGGGGGGATTGAGGGGCTACACCTTC. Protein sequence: CASSPTGQGGLRGYTF.

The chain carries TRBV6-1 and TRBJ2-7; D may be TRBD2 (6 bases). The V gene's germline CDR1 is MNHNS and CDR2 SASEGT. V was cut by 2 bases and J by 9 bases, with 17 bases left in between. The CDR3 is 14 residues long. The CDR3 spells CASSEYGGTSRQYF. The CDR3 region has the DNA TGTGCCAGCAGTGAATACGGAGGGACGTCGCGGCAGTACTTC.

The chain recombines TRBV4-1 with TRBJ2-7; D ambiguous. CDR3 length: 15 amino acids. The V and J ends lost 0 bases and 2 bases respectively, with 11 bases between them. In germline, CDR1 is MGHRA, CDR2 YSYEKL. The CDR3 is CASSQDMGGTYEQYF. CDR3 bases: TGCGCCAGCAGCCAAGATATGGGCGGAACCTACGAGCAGTACTTC.

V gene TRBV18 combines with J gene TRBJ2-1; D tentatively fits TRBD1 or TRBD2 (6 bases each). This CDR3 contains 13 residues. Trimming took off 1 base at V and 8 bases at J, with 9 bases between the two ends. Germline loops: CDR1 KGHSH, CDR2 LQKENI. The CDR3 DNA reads TGTGCCAGCTCACCACGGAGGGGGGATGAGCAGTTCTTC. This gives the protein CASSPRRGDEQFF. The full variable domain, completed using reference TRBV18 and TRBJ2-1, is NAGVMQNPRHLVRRRGQEARLRCSPMKGHSHVYWYRQLPEEGLKFMVYLQKENIIDESGMPKERFSAEFPKEGPSILRIQQVVRGDSAAYFCASSPRRGDEQFFGPGTRLTVL.

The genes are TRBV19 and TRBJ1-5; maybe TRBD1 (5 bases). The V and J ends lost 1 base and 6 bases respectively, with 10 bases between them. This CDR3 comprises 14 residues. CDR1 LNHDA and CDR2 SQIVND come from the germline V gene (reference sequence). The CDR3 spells CASSIARDGQPQHF. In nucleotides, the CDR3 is TGTGCCAGTAGTATAGCACGGGACGGTCAGCCCCAGCATTTT.

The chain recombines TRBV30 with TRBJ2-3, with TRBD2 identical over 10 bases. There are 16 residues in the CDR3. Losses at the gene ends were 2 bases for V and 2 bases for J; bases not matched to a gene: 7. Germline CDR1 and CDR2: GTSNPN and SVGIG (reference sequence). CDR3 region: CAWSIPGLAPTDTQYF. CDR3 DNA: TGTGCCTGGAGTATCCCGGGACTAGCGCCCACAGATACGCAGTATTTT.

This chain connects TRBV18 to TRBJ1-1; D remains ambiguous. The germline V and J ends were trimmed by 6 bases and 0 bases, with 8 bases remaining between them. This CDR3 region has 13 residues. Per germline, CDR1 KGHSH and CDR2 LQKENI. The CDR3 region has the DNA TGTGCCAGCTCGTCGGGCCTGAACACTGAAGCTTTCTTT. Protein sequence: CASSSGLNTEAFF.

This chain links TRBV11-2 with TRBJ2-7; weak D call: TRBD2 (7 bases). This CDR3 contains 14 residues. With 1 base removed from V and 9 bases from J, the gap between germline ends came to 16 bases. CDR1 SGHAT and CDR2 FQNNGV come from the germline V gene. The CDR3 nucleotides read TGTGCCAGCAGCTTAGGAGCGGGACAAGGCAGGCAGTACTTC. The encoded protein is CASSLGAGQGRQYF.

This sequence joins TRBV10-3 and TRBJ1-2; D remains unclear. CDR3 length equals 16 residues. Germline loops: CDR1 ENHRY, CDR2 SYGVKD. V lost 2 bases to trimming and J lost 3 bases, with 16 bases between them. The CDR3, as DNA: TGTGCCATCAGTGAGCATGGACGGGCCGACTACTATGGCTACACCTTC. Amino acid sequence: CAISEHGRADYYGYTF.

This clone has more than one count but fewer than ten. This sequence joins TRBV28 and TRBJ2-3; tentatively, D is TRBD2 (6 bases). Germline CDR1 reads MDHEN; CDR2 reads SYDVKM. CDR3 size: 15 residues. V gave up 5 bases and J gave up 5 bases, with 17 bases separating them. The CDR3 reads CASSRGLVQRDTQYF. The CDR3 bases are TGTGCCAGCAGTCGGGGACTCGTGCAGCGAGATACGCAGTATTTT.

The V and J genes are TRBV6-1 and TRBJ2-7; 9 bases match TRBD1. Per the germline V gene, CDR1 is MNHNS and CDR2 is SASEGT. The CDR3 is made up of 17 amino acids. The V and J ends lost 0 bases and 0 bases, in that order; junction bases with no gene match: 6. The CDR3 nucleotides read TGTGCCAGCAGTGAAGCGGATCCGGGACAGGGCTCCTACGAGCAGTACTTC. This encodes CASSEADPGQGSYEQYF.

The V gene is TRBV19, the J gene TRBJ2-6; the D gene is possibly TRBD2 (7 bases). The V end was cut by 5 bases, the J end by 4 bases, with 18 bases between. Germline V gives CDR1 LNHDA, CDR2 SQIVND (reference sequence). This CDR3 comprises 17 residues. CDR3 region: CASSPEGRGKGANVLTF. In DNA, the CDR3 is TGTGCCAGTAGTCCAGAGGGGAGGGGGAAAGGGGCCAACGTCCTGACTTTC.

The CDR3 coding sequence is TGTGCCAGCAGCTTAGTGGGACAGGGGCGATCACCCCTCCACTTT. This gives the protein CASSLVGQGRSPLHF. The rearrangement uses TRBV7-8 and TRBJ1-6; 10 bases align to TRBD1. Germline CDR1 SGHVS, CDR2 FQNEAQ. The junction had 4 bases not matched to a gene; V was cut back by 1 base and J by 10 bases. This CDR3 is 15 amino acids long.

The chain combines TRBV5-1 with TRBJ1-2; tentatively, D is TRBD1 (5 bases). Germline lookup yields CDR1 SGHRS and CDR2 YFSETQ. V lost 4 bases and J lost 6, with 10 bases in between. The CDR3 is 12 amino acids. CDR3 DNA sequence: TGCGCCAGCAGCGCTGACAGAAATGGCTACACCTTC. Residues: CASSADRNGYTF.

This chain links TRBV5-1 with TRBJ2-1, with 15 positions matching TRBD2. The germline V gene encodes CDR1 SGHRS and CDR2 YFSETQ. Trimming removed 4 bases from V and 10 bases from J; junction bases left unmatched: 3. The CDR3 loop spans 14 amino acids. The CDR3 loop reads CASSGLAGGGEQFF. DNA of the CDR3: TGCGCCAGCAGCGGACTAGCGGGAGGGGGAGAGCAGTTCTTC.

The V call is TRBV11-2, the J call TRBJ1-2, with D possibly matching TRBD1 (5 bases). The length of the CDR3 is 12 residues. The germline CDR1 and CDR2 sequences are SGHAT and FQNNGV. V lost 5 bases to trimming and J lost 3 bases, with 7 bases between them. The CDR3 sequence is CASSPGYYGYTF. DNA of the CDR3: TGTGCCAGCAGCCCAGGGTACTATGGCTACACCTTC.

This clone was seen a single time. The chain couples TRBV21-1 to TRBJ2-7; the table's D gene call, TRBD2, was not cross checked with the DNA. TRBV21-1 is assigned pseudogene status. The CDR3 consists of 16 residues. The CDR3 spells CASSKAGLAGTYEQYF. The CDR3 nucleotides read TGTGCCAGCAGCAAAGCGGGGCTAGCGGGTACCTACGAGCAGTACTTC.

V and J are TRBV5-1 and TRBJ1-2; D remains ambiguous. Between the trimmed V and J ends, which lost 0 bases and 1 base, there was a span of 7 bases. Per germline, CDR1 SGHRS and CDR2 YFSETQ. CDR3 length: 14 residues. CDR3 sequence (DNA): TGCGCCAGCAGCTTGGGACCGATTAACTATGGCTACACCTTC. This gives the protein CASSLGPINYGYTF. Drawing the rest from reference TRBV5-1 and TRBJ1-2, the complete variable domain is KAGVTQTPRYLIKTRGQQVTLSCSPISGHRSVSWYQQTPGQGLQFLFEYFSETQRNKGNFPGRFSGRQFSNSRSEMNVSTLELGDSALYLCASSLGPINYGYTFGSGTRLTVV.

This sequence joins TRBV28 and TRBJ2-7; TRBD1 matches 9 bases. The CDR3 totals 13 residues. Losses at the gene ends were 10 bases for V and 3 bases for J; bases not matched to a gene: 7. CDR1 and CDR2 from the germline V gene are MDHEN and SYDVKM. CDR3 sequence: CATTGTGLYEQYF. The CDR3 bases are TGTGCCACTACCGGGACAGGGCTCTACGAGCAGTACTTC. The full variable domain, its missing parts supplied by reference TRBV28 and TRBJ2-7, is DVKVTQSSRYLVKRTGEKVFLECVQDMDHENMFWYRQDPGLGLRLIYFSYDVKMKEKGDIPEGYSVSREKKERFSLILESASTNQTSMYLCATTGTGLYEQYFGPGTRLTVT.

The CDR3 protein is CASSDQGASTEAFF. CDR3 coding DNA: TGTGCCAGCAGTGATCAGGGGGCGAGCACTGAAGCTTTCTTT. The chain uses TRBV6-1 and TRBJ1-1; 8 bases fit TRBD1. Germline V CDR1 and CDR2: MNHNS, SASEGT. Losses at the gene ends were 3 bases for V and 4 bases for J; bases not matched to a gene: 4. There are 14 residues in the CDR3.